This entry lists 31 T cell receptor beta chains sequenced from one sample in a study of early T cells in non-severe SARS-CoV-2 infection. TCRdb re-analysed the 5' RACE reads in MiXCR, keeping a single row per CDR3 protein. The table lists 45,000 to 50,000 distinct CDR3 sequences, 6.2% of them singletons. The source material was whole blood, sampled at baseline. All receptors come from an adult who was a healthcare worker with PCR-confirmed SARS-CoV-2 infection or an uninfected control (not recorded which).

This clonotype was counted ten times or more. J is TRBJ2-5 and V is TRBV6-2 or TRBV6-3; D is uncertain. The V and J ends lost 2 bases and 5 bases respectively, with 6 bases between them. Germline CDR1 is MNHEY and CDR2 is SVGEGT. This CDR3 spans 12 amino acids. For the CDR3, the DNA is TGTGCCAGCAGTTACCCCCCCGAGACCCAGTACTTC. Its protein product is CASSYPPETQYF.

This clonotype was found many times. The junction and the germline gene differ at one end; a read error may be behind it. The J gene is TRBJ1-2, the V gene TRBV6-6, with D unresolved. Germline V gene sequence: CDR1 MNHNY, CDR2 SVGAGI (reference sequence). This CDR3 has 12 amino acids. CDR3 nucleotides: TGTGCTAGCAGAGGTCCTAACTATGGCTACACCTTC. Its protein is CASRGPNYGYTF.

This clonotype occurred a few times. CDR3 sequence reads: CASSRTGNTGELFF. The DNA for the CDR3 is TGTGCCAGCAGCCGGACAGGGAACACCGGGGAGCTGTTTTTT. The chain joins TRBV11-3 to TRBJ2-2, with 7 bases matching TRBD1. Germline CDR1 reads SGHNT; CDR2 reads YENEEA. The CDR3 totals 14 residues. V lost 5 bases, J lost 1 base, and 1 base stayed unmatched.

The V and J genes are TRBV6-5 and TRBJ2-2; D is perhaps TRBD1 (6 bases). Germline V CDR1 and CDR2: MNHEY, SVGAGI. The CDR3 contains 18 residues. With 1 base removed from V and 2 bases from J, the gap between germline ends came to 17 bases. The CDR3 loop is CASSYLGVGTINTGELFF. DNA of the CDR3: TGTGCCAGCAGTTACTTGGGCGTTGGGACAATAAACACCGGGGAGCTGTTTTTT.

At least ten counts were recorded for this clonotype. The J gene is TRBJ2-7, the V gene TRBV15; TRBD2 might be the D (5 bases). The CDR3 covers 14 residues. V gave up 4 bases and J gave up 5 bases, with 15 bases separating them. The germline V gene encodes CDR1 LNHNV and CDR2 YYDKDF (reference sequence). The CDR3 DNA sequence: TGTGCCACCAGCAAGCCCTCGGGTAGCGACGAGCAGTACTTC. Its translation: CATSKPSGSDEQYF.

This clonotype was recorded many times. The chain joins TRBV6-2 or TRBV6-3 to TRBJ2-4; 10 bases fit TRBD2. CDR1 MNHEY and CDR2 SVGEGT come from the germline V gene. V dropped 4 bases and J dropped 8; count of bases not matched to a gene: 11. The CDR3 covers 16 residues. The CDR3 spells CASSSSSGSRGYIQYF. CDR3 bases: TGTGCCAGCAGTTCGTCTAGCGGGAGCCGGGGGTACATTCAGTACTTC.

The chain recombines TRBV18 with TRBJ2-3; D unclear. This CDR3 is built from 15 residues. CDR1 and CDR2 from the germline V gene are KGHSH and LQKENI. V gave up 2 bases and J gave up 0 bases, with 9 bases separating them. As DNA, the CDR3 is TGTGCCAGCTCACCAGTAGGTACTAGCACAGATACGCAGTATTTT. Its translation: CASSPVGTSTDTQYF.

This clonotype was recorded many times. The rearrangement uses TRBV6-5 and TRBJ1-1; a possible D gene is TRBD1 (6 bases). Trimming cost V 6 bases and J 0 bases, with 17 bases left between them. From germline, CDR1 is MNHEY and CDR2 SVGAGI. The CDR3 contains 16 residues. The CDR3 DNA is TGTGCCAGCAGCCCCGCCGGGGGCCAATTGAACACTGAAGCTTTCTTT. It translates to CASSPAGGQLNTEAFF.

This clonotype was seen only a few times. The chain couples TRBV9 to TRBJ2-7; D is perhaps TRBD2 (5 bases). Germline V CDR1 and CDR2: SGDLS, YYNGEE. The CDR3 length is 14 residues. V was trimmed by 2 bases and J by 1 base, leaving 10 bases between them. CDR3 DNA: TGTGCCAGCAGCGTCAGGAGCGGATCCTACGAGCAGTACTTC. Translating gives CASSVRSGSYEQYF.

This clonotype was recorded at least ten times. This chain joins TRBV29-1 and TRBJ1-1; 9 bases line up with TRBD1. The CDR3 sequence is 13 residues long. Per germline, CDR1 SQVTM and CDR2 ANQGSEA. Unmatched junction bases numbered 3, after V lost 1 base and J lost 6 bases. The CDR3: CSVEGQGVSEAFF. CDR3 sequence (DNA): TGCAGCGTTGAAGGACAGGGGGTTTCTGAAGCTTTCTTT.

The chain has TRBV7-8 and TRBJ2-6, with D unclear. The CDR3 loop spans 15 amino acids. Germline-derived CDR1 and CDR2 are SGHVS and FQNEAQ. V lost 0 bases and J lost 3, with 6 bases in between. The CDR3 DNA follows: TGTGCCAGCAGCTTAGCAGGGCGTGGGGCCAACGTCCTGACTTTC. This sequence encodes CASSLAGRGANVLTF.

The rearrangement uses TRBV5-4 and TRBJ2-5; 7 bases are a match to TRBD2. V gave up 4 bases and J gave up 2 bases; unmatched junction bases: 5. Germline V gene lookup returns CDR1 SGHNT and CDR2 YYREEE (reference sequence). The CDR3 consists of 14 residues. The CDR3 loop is CASSRASGQETQYF. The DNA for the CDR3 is TGTGCCAGCAGCCGTGCTAGCGGTCAAGAGACCCAGTACTTC.

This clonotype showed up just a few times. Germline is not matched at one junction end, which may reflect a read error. This CDR3 reads CASSWASSGNPIYF. In DNA, the CDR3 is TGTGCCAGCAGCTGGGCTTCCTCTGGAAACCCCATATATTTT. The chain employs TRBV12-3 or TRBV12-4 and TRBJ1-3; D not certain. The CDR3 has 14 amino acids.

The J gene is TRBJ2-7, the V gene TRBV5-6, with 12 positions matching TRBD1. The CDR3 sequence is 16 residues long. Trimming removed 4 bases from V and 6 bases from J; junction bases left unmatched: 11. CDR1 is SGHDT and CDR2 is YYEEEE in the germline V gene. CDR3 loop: CASSTLLRDRGREQYF. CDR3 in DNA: TGTGCCAGCAGCACCTTACTCCGGGACAGGGGGCGCGAGCAGTACTTC.

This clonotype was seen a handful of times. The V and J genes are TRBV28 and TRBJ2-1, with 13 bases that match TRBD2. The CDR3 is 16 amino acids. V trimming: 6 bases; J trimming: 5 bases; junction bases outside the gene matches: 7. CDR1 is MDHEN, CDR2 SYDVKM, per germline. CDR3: CASRDPGLAGDNEQFF. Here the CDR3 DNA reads TGTGCCAGCAGGGACCCCGGACTAGCGGGAGACAATGAGCAGTTCTTC.

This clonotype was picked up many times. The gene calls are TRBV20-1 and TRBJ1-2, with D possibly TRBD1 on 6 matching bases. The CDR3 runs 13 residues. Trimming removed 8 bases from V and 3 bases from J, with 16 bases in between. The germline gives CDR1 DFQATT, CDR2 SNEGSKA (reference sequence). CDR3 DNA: TGCAGTATGCTGCCGGGGGGCGACTATGGCTACACCTTC. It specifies CSMLPGGDYGYTF.

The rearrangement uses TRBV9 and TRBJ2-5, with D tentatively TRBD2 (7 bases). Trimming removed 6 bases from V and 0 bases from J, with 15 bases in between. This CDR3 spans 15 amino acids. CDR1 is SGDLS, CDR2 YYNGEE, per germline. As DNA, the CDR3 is TGTGCCAGCAAAGCGGGGCAGGGGTACCAAGAGACCCAGTACTTC. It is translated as CASKAGQGYQETQYF. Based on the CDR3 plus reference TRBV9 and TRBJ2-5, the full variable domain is DSGVTQTPKHLITATGQRVTLRCSPRSGDLSVYWYQQSLDQGLQFLIQYYNGEERAKGNILERFSAQQFPDLHSELNLSSLELGDSALYFCASKAGQGYQETQYFGPGTRLLVL.

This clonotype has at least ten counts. The CDR3 sequence is CASSVAPTGFLSYNEQFF. As DNA, the CDR3 is TGTGCCAGCAGCGTAGCTCCGACAGGTTTTCTCTCCTACAATGAGCAGTTCTTC. J is TRBJ2-1 and V is TRBV9; tentatively, D is TRBD1 (6 bases). This CDR3 comprises 18 residues. Trimming took off 0 bases at V and 0 bases at J, with 16 bases between the two ends. Germline V lookup: CDR1 SGDLS, CDR2 YYNGEE. The full variable domain, completed using reference TRBV9 and TRBJ2-1, is DSGVTQTPKHLITATGQRVTLRCSPRSGDLSVYWYQQSLDQGLQFLIQYYNGEERAKGNILERFSAQQFPDLHSELNLSSLELGDSALYFCASSVAPTGFLSYNEQFFGPGTRLTVL.

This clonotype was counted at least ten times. CDR3 amino acids: CASSLTGVGTEAFF. CDR3 nucleotide sequence: TGTGCCAGCAGCTTAACGGGGGTAGGCACTGAAGCTTTCTTT. The chain recombines TRBV7-3 with TRBJ1-1, with a weak D call TRBD1 (5 bases). The length of the CDR3 is 14 residues. Germline V gene data show CDR1 as SGHTA and CDR2 as FQGTGA. V dropped 0 bases and J dropped 4 bases, with 9 bases sitting between them.

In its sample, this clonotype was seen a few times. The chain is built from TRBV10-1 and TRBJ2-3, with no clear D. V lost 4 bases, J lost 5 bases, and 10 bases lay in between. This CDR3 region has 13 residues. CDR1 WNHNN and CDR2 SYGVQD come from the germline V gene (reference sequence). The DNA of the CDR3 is TGCGCCAGCAGTGCCGGGCGTTTAGATACGCAGTATTTT. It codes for CASSAGRLDTQYF.

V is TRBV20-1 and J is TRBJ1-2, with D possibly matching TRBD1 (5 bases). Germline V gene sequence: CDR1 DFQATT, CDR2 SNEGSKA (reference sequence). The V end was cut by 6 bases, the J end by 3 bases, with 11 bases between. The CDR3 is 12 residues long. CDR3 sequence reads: CSATGTDYGYTF. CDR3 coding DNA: TGCAGTGCCACTGGGACCGACTATGGCTACACCTTC.

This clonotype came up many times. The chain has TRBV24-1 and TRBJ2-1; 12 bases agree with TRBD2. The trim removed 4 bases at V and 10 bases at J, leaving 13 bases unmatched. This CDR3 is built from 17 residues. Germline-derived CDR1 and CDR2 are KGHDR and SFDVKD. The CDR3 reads CATSDRGTSGFFAEQFF. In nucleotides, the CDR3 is TGTGCCACCAGTGACCGGGGGACTAGCGGGTTTTTCGCCGAGCAGTTCTTC.

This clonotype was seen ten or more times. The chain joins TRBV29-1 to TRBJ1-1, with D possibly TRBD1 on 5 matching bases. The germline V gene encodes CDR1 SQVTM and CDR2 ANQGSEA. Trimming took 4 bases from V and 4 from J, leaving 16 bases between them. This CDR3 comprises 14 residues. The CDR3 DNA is TGCAGCGTTGGCGGCAGCACAGGTAGCACTGAAGCTTTCTTT. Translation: CSVGGSTGSTEAFF.

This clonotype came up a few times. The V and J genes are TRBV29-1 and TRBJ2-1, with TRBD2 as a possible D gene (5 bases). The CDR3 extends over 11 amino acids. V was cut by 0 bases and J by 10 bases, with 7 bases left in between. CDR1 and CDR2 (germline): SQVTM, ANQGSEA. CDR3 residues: CSVEDPGEQFF. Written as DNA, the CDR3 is TGCAGCGTTGAAGATCCGGGGGAGCAGTTCTTC.

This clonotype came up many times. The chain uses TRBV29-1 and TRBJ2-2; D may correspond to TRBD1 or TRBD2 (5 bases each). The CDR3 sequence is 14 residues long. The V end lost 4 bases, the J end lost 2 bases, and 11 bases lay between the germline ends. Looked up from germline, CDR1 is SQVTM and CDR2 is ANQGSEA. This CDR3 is CSVGPGRNTGELFF. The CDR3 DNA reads TGCAGCGTTGGCCCAGGGAGAAACACCGGGGAGCTGTTTTTT.

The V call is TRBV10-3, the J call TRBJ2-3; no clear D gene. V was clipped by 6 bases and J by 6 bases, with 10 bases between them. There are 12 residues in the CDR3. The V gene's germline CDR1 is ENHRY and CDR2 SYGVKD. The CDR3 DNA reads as TGTGCCATCAGACCCGAGACTGATACGCAGTATTTT. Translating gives CAIRPETDTQYF.

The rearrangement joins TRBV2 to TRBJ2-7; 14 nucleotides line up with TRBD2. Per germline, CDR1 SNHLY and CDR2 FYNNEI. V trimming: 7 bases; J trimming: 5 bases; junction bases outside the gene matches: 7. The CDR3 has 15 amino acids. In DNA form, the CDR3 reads TGTGCCAGCAAGAAGGGACTAGCGGGAGAGCACGAGCAGTACTTC. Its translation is CASKKGLAGEHEQYF.

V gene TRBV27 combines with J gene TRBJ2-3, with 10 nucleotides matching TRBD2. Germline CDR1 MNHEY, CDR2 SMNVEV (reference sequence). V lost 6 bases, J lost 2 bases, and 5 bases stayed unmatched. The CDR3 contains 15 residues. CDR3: CASSTSGTHTDTQYF. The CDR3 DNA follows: TGTGCCAGCAGCACTAGCGGGACCCACACAGATACGCAGTATTTT.

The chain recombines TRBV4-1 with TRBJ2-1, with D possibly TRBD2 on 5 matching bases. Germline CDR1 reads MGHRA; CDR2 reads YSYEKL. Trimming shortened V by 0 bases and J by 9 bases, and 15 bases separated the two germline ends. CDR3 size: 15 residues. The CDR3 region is CASSQETGSSLEQFF. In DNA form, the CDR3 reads TGCGCCAGCAGCCAAGAAACGGGGTCCAGCCTTGAGCAGTTCTTC.

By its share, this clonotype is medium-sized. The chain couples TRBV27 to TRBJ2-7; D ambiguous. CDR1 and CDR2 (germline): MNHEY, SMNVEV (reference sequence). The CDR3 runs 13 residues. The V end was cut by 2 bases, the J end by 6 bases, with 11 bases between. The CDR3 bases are TGTGCCAGCAGTTTAGGGCCCGGCGGCGAGCAGTACTTC. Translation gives CASSLGPGGEQYF.

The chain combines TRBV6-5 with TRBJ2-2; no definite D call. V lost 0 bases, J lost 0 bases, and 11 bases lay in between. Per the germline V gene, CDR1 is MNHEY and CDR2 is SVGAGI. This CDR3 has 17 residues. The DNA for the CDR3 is TGTGCCAGCAGTTACTCCTTAGGTCAATCGAACACCGGGGAGCTGTTTTTT. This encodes CASSYSLGQSNTGELFF.